The 25 T cell receptor beta chains below come from one sample, sequenced in a study of blood T cell repertoires in COVID-19. Only in-frame clones appear in the TCRdb table, and some are missing; sequencing was by immunoSEQ multiplex PCR. The sample includes about 120,000 clones, 85% seen only once; the top ten take roughly a tenth. Sequencing was carried out using peripheral blood. The receptors derive from a man older than 75 with acute or convalescent COVID-19.

Here the CDR3 reads CASIPGQSTDTQYF. The CDR3 nucleotides read TGTGCCAGCATACCGGGACAGAGCACAGATACGCAGTATTTT. The chain joins TRBV7-9 to TRBJ2-3; 7 bases agree with TRBD1. V lost 7 bases, J lost 0 bases, and 4 bases stayed unmatched. The germline V gene encodes CDR1 SEHNR and CDR2 FQNEAQ (reference sequence). This CDR3 spans 14 amino acids.

The chain joins TRBV7-2 to TRBJ1-5, with D possibly TRBD1 on 6 matching bases. V was trimmed by 1 base and J by 3 bases, leaving 10 bases between them. Germline CDR1 reads SGHTA; CDR2 reads FQGNSA. This CDR3 comprises 15 residues. This chain's CDR3 is CASSLVGGNNQPQHF. CDR3 sequence (DNA): TGTGCCAGCAGCTTAGTAGGGGGAAACAATCAGCCCCAGCATTTT.

This chain joins TRBV28 and TRBJ1-6; TRBD1 is a possible D gene (6 bases). V dropped 2 bases and J dropped 2 bases, with 7 bases sitting between them. The length of the CDR3 is 15 residues. CDR1 MDHEN and CDR2 SYDVKM come from the germline V gene. The CDR3 sequence is CASSLQGTYNSPLHF. The DNA of the CDR3 is TGTGCCAGCAGTTTACAGGGGACCTATAATTCACCCCTCCACTTT.

This chain connects TRBV5-1 to TRBJ2-1; TRBD2 might be the D (5 bases). The CDR3 is made up of 15 amino acids. Germline V gene data show CDR1 as SGHRS and CDR2 as YFSETQ. Trimming took 3 bases from V and 4 from J, leaving 14 bases between them. CDR3: CASSSLDVGYNEQFF. CDR3 coding DNA: TGCGCCAGCAGCTCACTAGATGTGGGGTACAATGAGCAGTTCTTC.

The V gene is TRBV2, the J gene TRBJ1-1; 10 bases map to TRBD1. V lost 6 bases to trimming and J lost 1 base; unmatched junction nucleotides: 5. Germline loops: CDR1 SNHLY, CDR2 FYNNEI. This CDR3 spans 15 amino acids. The CDR3 spells CASSRQGAKNTEAFF. CDR3 nucleotides: TGTGCCAGCAGCCGACAGGGGGCGAAGAACACTGAAGCTTTCTTT.

This sequence joins TRBV7-8 and TRBJ1-2; a possible D gene is TRBD1 (6 bases). The CDR3 spans 14 residues. Germline CDR1 reads SGHVS; CDR2 reads FQNEAQ. The V end lost 4 bases, the J end lost 2 bases, and 11 bases lay between the germline ends. In nucleotides, the CDR3 is TGTGCCAGCAGCTCACAACAGGGAAACTATGGCTACACCTTC. It yields the protein CASSSQQGNYGYTF.

This clone was recorded only once. The J gene is TRBJ2-1, the V gene TRBV5-1; D is undetermined. V lost 0 bases and J 0 bases, leaving 10 bases between the germline ends. This CDR3 has 16 amino acids. The germline V gene encodes CDR1 SGHRS and CDR2 YFSETQ. The CDR3 reads CASSLGVRVSYNEQFF. The CDR3 DNA is TGCGCCAGCAGCTTGGGGGTCCGGGTCTCCTACAATGAGCAGTTCTTC.

The CDR3 coding sequence is TGTGCCAGCAGCGTAGAGGGGTCGAAGCCCTATGGCTACACCTTC. Its protein is CASSVEGSKPYGYTF. V usage is TRBV9 and J usage is TRBJ1-2; maybe TRBD1 (5 bases). This CDR3 is 15 amino acids long. Germline V gives CDR1 SGDLS, CDR2 YYNGEE. With 0 bases removed from V and 4 bases from J, the gap between germline ends came to 13 bases.

This clone was seen a few times. V is TRBV4-3 and J is TRBJ2-5; unclear D gene. The V end was cut by 1 base, the J end by 1 base, with 7 bases between. CDR3 length: 14 residues. Looked up from germline, CDR1 is LGHNA and CDR2 is YSLEER. The CDR3: CASSQGPGQETQYF. The DNA for the CDR3 is TGCGCCAGCAGCCAAGGCCCCGGCCAAGAGACCCAGTACTTC.

V is TRBV10-1 and J is TRBJ1-1; no clear D gene. This CDR3 has 13 residues. The V end lost 3 bases, the J end lost 0 bases, and 5 bases lay between the germline ends. The V gene's germline CDR1 is WNHNN and CDR2 SYGVQD (reference sequence). The CDR3 loop reads CASSDSMNTEAFF. The CDR3 DNA sequence: TGCGCCAGCAGTGATTCAATGAACACTGAAGCTTTCTTT.

V usage is TRBV27 and J usage is TRBJ2-7, with TRBD1 identical over 9 bases. Germline V gives CDR1 MNHEY, CDR2 SMNVEV (reference sequence). Germline trimming cut 5 bases from V and 3 bases from J; bases unmatched to any gene: 11. The CDR3 contains 16 residues. CDR3 sequence: CASSPFGTGNNYEQYF. Written as DNA, the CDR3 is TGTGCCAGCAGTCCTTTCGGGACAGGGAATAACTACGAGCAGTACTTC.

The chain joins TRBV13 to TRBJ2-3, with 11 nucleotides matching TRBD1. Germline V lookup: CDR1 PRHDT, CDR2 FYEKMQ (reference sequence). The J segment lost 4 bases and the V segment lost 3 bases, leaving 6 bases of the junction unmatched. The CDR3 loop spans 16 amino acids. The CDR3 DNA sequence: TGTGCCAGCAGCTTGGGGACAGGGGGGGTGTCAGATACGCAGTATTTT. Amino acids: CASSLGTGGVSDTQYF.

The chain is built from TRBV6-5 and TRBJ1-1; tentative D call: TRBD1 (5 bases). V gave up 2 bases and J gave up 6 bases, with 13 bases separating them. Germline loops: CDR1 MNHEY, CDR2 SVGAGI. CDR3 length: 14 amino acids. The CDR3 DNA reads as TGTGCCAGCAGTTACGGGGCAGGGCGGTCTGAAGCTTTCTTT. Translated: CASSYGAGRSEAFF.

The rearrangement links TRBV5-1 to TRBJ2-3; 7 bases match TRBD1. Germline CDR1 reads SGHRS; CDR2 reads YFSETQ. The CDR3 spans 15 residues. V gave up 3 bases and J gave up 4 bases; unmatched junction bases: 8. CDR3: CASSSTGYHADTQYF. CDR3 sequence (DNA): TGCGCCAGCAGCTCGACAGGGTATCACGCAGATACGCAGTATTTT.

V and J are TRBV5-4 and TRBJ2-5, with 8 bases that match TRBD2. Unmatched junction bases numbered 2, after V lost 0 bases and J lost 4 bases. The CDR3 consists of 14 residues. Per germline, CDR1 SGHNT and CDR2 YYREEE (reference sequence). The CDR3 sequence is CASSLESGRETQYF. The CDR3 DNA reads TGTGCCAGCAGCTTGGAGAGCGGGAGAGAGACCCAGTACTTC.

The gene calls are TRBV5-1 and TRBJ2-7; 9 nucleotides align to TRBD1. The CDR3 is 12 residues long. V lost 4 bases and J lost 6; bases outside the gene matches: 2. Germline loops: CDR1 SGHRS, CDR2 YFSETQ. CDR3 nucleotides: TGCGCCAGCAGCCTACAGGGGGCCGAGCAGTACTTC. Protein sequence: CASSLQGAEQYF.

The chain uses TRBV6-2 or TRBV6-3 and TRBJ2-7; 7 bases agree with TRBD2. V was clipped by 2 bases and J by 3 bases; unmatched bases: 16. CDR3 length: 18 residues. Germline CDR1 is MNHEY and CDR2 is SVGEGT. This chain's CDR3 is CASSYPNLGGGRSYEQYF. The CDR3 nucleotides read TGTGCCAGCAGTTACCCAAACCTGGGAGGCGGGAGAAGCTACGAGCAGTACTTC.

CDR3 loop: CASSLLAGGPHEQFF. CDR3 bases: TGTGCCAGCAGTTTACTAGCGGGGGGGCCCCATGAGCAGTTCTTC. The chain has TRBV27 and TRBJ2-1; 12 bases match TRBD2. The germline CDR1 and CDR2 sequences are MNHEY and SMNVEV (reference sequence). This CDR3 comprises 15 residues. With 2 bases clipped from V and 8 bases from J, the junction kept 4 bases outside the gene matches.

The V gene is TRBV27, the J gene TRBJ2-1; tentative D call: TRBD2 (5 bases). Germline V gene data show CDR1 as MNHEY and CDR2 as SMNVEV (reference sequence). This CDR3 region has 17 residues. V gave up 0 bases and J gave up 0 bases, with 12 bases separating them. The CDR3 nucleotides are TGTGCCAGCAGTTTATCGGGAAGGAGGAGCTCCTACAATGAGCAGTTCTTC. This translates into CASSLSGRRSSYNEQFF.

The V and J genes are TRBV6-5 and TRBJ1-2; TRBD1 agrees at 9 bases. CDR3 length: 15 residues. With 10 bases clipped from V and 1 base from J, the junction kept 10 bases outside the gene matches. Germline assignment: CDR1 MNHEY and CDR2 SVGAGI. The CDR3 protein is CATRRDREFNYGYTF. As DNA, the CDR3 is TGTGCCACCCGCCGGGACAGGGAATTTAACTATGGCTACACCTTC.

This chain joins TRBV6-5 and TRBJ2-1; 7 bases align to TRBD1. Germline V lookup: CDR1 MNHEY, CDR2 SVGAGI. This CDR3 contains 15 residues. J gave up 5 bases and V 10 bases, and 14 bases lay outside the gene matches. The CDR3 coding sequence is TGTGCCACCACACGAGACAGGGAGCTTAACAATGAGCAGTTCTTC. Translated, it gives CATTRDRELNNEQFF.

The chain joins TRBV7-8 to TRBJ2-2; 13 bases align to TRBD2. V dropped 11 bases and J dropped 6; count of bases not matched to a gene: 9. The length of the CDR3 is 15 residues. Looked up from germline, CDR1 is SGHVS and CDR2 is FQNEAQ. The CDR3 bases are TGTGCCCACGGACTAGCGGGAGCTCTTTCCGGGGAGCTGTTTTTT. Translating it yields CAHGLAGALSGELFF.

The CDR3 DNA sequence: TGTGCCAGCAGCTCTCTAGCGGGAGGCTCTGGGGCCAACGTCCTGACTTTC. Protein: CASSSLAGGSGANVLTF. This chain uses TRBV7-3 with TRBJ2-6, with 11 bases lining up with TRBD2. Germline CDR1 SGHTA, CDR2 FQGTGA. The CDR3 runs to 17 residues. J lost 0 bases, V lost 4 bases, and 2 bases had no gene match.

The V call is TRBV18, the J call TRBJ1-6; D perhaps matches TRBD1 (5 bases). V gave up 1 base and J gave up 8 bases, with 12 bases separating them. Germline V gives CDR1 KGHSH, CDR2 LQKENI. The CDR3 is 15 residues long. The CDR3 loop is CASSPLAGLDSPLHF. DNA of the CDR3: TGTGCCAGCTCACCACTGGCAGGGCTGGATTCACCCCTCCACTTT. Looking up the rest from reference TRBV18 and TRBJ1-6 gives the full variable domain: NAGVMQNPRHLVRRRGQEARLRCSPMKGHSHVYWYRQLPEEGLKFMVYLQKENIIDESGMPKERFSAEFPKEGPSILRIQQVVRGDSAAYFCASSPLAGLDSPLHFGNGTRLTVT.

This clone has only a few counts. The chain employs TRBV2 and TRBJ2-7; D is undetermined. V was cut by 8 bases and J by 4 bases, with 12 bases left in between. Germline values: CDR1 SNHLY, CDR2 FYNNEI. This CDR3 spans 12 amino acids. CDR3 nucleotide sequence: TGTGCCAGCCGTAGTTTACCTTACGAGCAGTACTTC. Its protein product is CASRSLPYEQYF.